This TCR beta chain was identified during a study of CD8+CD57+ T cells in acquired aplastic anemia (dated by TCRdb to 2017 to 2018). Study-level background: Extracted DNA from sorted CD4+ and CD8+ cells averaged around 3.5 ug, ranging from roughly 0.17 to 30 ug. Study-wide findings and limitations: No significant difference in CD8+ Simpson's diversity was found between patients and healthy controls (P=0.060). Although some 28 CD8+ CDR3 sequences were shared by patients and controls, these sequences appeared highly expressed in patients and within the immunodominant clones of patients.

In this study, sorted CD4+ and CD8+ T cells from the blood of healthy subjects and of severe aplastic anemia patients had their TCR repertoires deep-sequenced. Ficoll-Paque density gradient centrifugation was used to isolate peripheral blood mononuclear cells. Before DNA extraction, CD4+ and CD8+ T cells were sorted by FACS or by magnetic beads. The CDR3 goes from the cysteine to the phenylalanine over 16 residues. Kept here is only the CDR3 DNA, which spans 48 bases and is read in frame from base 1. V lost 6 bases and J lost 0 bases, and the count of bases not matched to a germline gene is 3. Looking up the germline V gene (reference sequence) yields CDR1 SEHNR and CDR2 FQNEAQ. On this clonotype itself: This receptor's antigen is unknown. No base quality information exists; no much larger clone differs at one position.

Profiling of TCR beta VDJ combinations and CDR3 sequences used genomic DNA as the template. An Illumina HiSeq 2000 was used for TCR repertoire sequencing. Per the source publication's procedure: TRBV/TRBJ rearrangement plots, CDR3 size and DJ length profiles, and Simpson's diversity index were used to evaluate the repertoires. Whichever DNA sequence was most abundant in the deep sequencing data was defined as the immunodominant clone. CDR3 amino acid sequences were checked for sharing between subjects and were compared against published repertoires and the VDJdb database. Using fastp at Q25 and MiXCR, TCRdb reprocessed the public reads and kept productive beta chains. Entries that share a CDR3 protein sequence are merged under the most common genes and DNA. TCRdb, not the original authors, processed these V and J calls. For this sample the table gives a few hundred thousand distinct CDR3 sequences, of which roughly 50% were detected only once. The top ten clonotypes cover around 8% of the sample.

The sequencing input was sorted CD4+, CD8+, or CD8+CD57+ T cells (not recorded which) from PBMCs. The receptor comes from a human donor with severe aplastic anemia or a healthy control (not recorded which). The V gene is TRBV7-9 and the J gene is TRBJ2-2, with 11 bases aligning to TRBD1. The CDR3 reads CASRWTGGANTGELFF. The DNA sequence is as follows: TGTGCCAGCAGGTGGACAGGGGGCGCGAACACCGGGGAGCTGTTTTTT. This CDR3, with the reference TRBV7-9 and TRBJ2-2 proteins standing in past its ends, gives the full variable domain DTGVSQNPRHKITKRGQNVTFRCDPISEHNRLYWYRQTLGQGPEFLTYFQNEAQLEKSRLLSDRFSAERPKGSFSTLEIQRTEQGDSAMYLCASRWTGGANTGELFFGEGSRLTVL.